Shown below are 7 T cell receptor beta chains from a single sample sequenced in a study of CD8+CD57+ T cells in acquired aplastic anemia. Those patients picked for sequencing had displayed CD8+CD57+ cell expansion on flow cytometry. Genomic DNA provided the template from which TCR beta VDJ and CDR3 profiles were obtained. TCRdb processed the reads anew with MiXCR; each CDR3 protein has one entry. The data show under 200,000 distinct CDR3 sequences, roughly half seen once. Sequencing input: sorted CD4+, CD8+, or CD8+CD57+ T cells (not recorded which) from PBMCs. The origin of the receptors is a human donor with aplastic anemia.

The chain carries TRBV20-1 and TRBJ1-2; D is possibly TRBD1 (5 bases). The CDR3 sequence is 16 residues long. Germline V CDR1 and CDR2: DFQATT, SNEGSKA (reference sequence). Trimming pared 4 bases from V and 4 bases from J, leaving 22 bases between. The chain's CDR3 is CSAIPVLVGRIYGYTF. The CDR3 DNA sequence: TGCAGTGCTATTCCTGTTTTAGTGGGGCGCATCTATGGCTACACCTTC.

This clonotype was seen more than once but under ten times. This chain connects TRBV24-1 to TRBJ1-3, with unresolved D. Per germline, CDR1 KGHDR and CDR2 SFDVKD. The V gene lost 0 bases and the J gene lost 0 bases, with 5 bases spanning the gap. The CDR3 covers 15 residues. This CDR3 is CATSDLSDSGNTIYF. The CDR3 coding sequence is TGTGCCACCAGTGATTTGTCCGACTCTGGAAACACCATATATTTT.

This chain links TRBV19 with TRBJ2-7; 8 bases are a match to TRBD1. Germline CDR1 LNHDA, CDR2 SQIVND (reference sequence). The CDR3 runs to 15 residues. The trim removed 1 base at V and 0 bases at J, leaving 2 bases unmatched. The CDR3 here is CASSIGQGPSYEQYF. DNA for the CDR3: TGTGCCAGTAGTATAGGACAGGGGCCCTCCTACGAGCAGTACTTC.

Here the CDR3 DNA reads TGCAGTGCTAGTTGGGGGGTCTACGAGCAGTACTTC. This encodes CSASWGVYEQYF. The chain has TRBV20-1 and TRBJ2-7; D is perhaps TRBD2 (6 bases). The V gene's germline CDR1 is DFQATT and CDR2 SNEGSKA (reference sequence). Trimming pared 3 bases from V and 3 bases from J, leaving 9 bases between. The CDR3 has 12 residues.

In this sample, this clonotype turned up a few times. The chain is built from TRBV24-1 and TRBJ2-1; D tentatively fits TRBD1 or TRBD2 (5 bases each). This CDR3 is built from 16 residues. Trimming shortened V by 3 bases and J by 5 bases, and 16 bases separated the two germline ends. Germline lookup yields CDR1 KGHDR and CDR2 SFDVKD. CDR3 DNA: TGTGCCACCAGTGATCCGGGACCCGGAAAGAACAATGAGCAGTTCTTC. It codes for CATSDPGPGKNNEQFF.

On this clonotype: Germline is not matched at one junction end, which may reflect a read error. The J gene is TRBJ2-7, the V gene TRBV7-3; D is unclear. CDR3 length: 13 amino acids. The germline V gene has CDR1 SGHTA and CDR2 FQGTGA. The chain's CDR3 is CASSQQTHYEQYF. The CDR3 DNA is TGCGCCAGCAGCCAACAGACCCACTACGAGCAGTACTTC.

This clonotype has at least ten counts. This rearrangement joins TRBV24-1 to TRBJ2-2; 9 nucleotides agree with TRBD1. This CDR3 has 16 amino acids. CDR1 and CDR2 (germline): KGHDR, SFDVKD. J lost 1 base, V lost 2 bases, and 1 base had no gene match. Written as DNA, the CDR3 is TGTGCCACCAGTGATTCGGGACAGGGGAACACCGGGGAGCTGTTTTTT. Its translation is CATSDSGQGNTGELFF.